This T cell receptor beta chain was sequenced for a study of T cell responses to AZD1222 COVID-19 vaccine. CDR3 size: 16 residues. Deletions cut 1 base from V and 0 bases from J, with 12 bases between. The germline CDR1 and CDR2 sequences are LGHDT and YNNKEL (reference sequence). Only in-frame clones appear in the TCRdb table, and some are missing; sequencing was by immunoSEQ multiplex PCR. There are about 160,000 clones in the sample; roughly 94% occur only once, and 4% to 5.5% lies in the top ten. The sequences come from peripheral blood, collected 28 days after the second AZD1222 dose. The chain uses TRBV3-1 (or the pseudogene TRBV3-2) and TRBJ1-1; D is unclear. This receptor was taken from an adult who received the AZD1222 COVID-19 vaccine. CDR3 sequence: CASSQGQQSMNTEAFF. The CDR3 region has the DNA TGTGCCAGCAGCCAAGGGCAACAGAGCATGAACACTGAAGCTTTCTTT.